What follows are 32 T cell receptor beta chains derived from one specimen sequenced in a study of CD8 T cells in ankylosing spondylitis. Study outcomes and limitations: Among TCR beta sequences, a motif of under ten highly homologous variants appeared characteristic of ankylosing spondylitis blood.

TCRdb reanalysed the 5' RACE reads using MiXCR and keeps one entry per CDR3 protein. The repertoire holds about 800,000 distinct CDR3 sequences, with 12% as singletons. For these TCRs, the target antigens are not known. The sequencing sample was made of blood, either unsorted or a sorted T cell fraction (not recorded which). The receptor set was obtained from a male donor with ankylosing spondylitis.

This clonotype was observed a handful of times. The V and J genes are TRBV7-2 and TRBJ2-6; D remains ambiguous. This CDR3 is 11 amino acids long. Trimming took 1 base from V and 11 from J, leaving 3 bases between them. The germline CDR1 and CDR2 sequences are SGHTA and FQGNSA. CDR3 sequence: CASSLDDVLTF. CDR3 in DNA: TGTGCCAGCAGCTTAGACGACGTCCTGACTTTC.

The chain has TRBV5-5 and TRBJ1-2; D is ambiguous. The CDR3 totals 14 residues. V was clipped by 4 bases and J by 12 bases, with 22 bases between them. The germline V gene encodes CDR1 SGHKS and CDR2 YYEKEE (reference sequence). CDR3 sequence: CASSPYNMIKENTF. The CDR3 nucleotides are TGTGCCAGCAGCCCGTACAACATGATCAAGGAAAACACCTTC. The whole variable domain, remainder taken from reference TRBV5-5 and TRBJ1-2, is DAGVTQSPTHLIKTRGQQVTLRCSPISGHKSVSWYQQVLGQGPQFIFQYYEKEERGRGNFPDRFSARQFPNYSSELNVNALLLGDSALYLCASSPYNMIKENTFGSGTRLTVV.

CDR3 in amino acids: CASSYIYDGRAYEQYF. CDR3 coding DNA: TGTGCCAGCAGTTACATCTACGACGGGAGGGCCTACGAGCAGTACTTC. V gene TRBV27 combines with J gene TRBJ2-7; 8 nucleotides match TRBD2. J lost 2 bases, V lost 4 bases, and 10 bases had no gene match. The CDR3 runs 16 residues. The germline CDR1 and CDR2 sequences are MNHEY and SMNVEV (reference sequence).

The chain couples TRBV20-1 to TRBJ2-1, with TRBD2 identical over 7 bases. Trimming removed 3 bases from V and 4 bases from J; junction bases left unmatched: 6. Germline V gene data show CDR1 as DFQATT and CDR2 as SNEGSKA (reference sequence). This CDR3 comprises 14 residues. CDR3 nucleotide sequence: TGCAGTGCTAGTGCCCAGCGGGGATACAATGAGCAGTTCTTC. It yields the protein CSASAQRGYNEQFF.

The rearrangement links TRBV6-5 to TRBJ1-1, with TRBD1 matching over 8 bases. This CDR3 spans 14 amino acids. CDR1 and CDR2 from the germline V gene are MNHEY and SVGAGI. The trim removed 4 bases at V and 4 bases at J, leaving 5 bases unmatched. Here the CDR3 reads CASSSGQGATEAFF. The CDR3 DNA sequence: TGTGCCAGCAGTTCGGGGCAGGGGGCCACTGAAGCTTTCTTT.

The gene calls are TRBV28 and TRBJ2-1, with 12 bases that match TRBD2. The length of the CDR3 is 15 residues. CDR1 and CDR2 (germline): MDHEN, SYDVKM. V was pared by 0 bases and J by 7 bases, with 1 base of the junction left unmatched. The chain's CDR3 is CASSLWLAGGNEQFF. CDR3 DNA sequence: TGTGCCAGCAGTTTATGGCTAGCGGGAGGGAATGAGCAGTTCTTC.

The chain recombines TRBV20-1 with TRBJ2-5; a weak D match, TRBD2 (5 bases). The germline CDR1 and CDR2 sequences are DFQATT and SNEGSKA (reference sequence). This CDR3 has 13 amino acids. Trimming removed 3 bases from V and 5 bases from J, with 13 bases in between. This CDR3 reads CSASGLEVETQYF. DNA for the CDR3: TGCAGTGCTAGCGGACTGGAAGTTGAGACCCAGTACTTC.

The sample holds a few counts of this clonotype. The chain has TRBV4-3 and TRBJ2-1; 7 bases agree with TRBD2. The CDR3 spans 16 residues. CDR1 and CDR2 from the germline V gene are LGHNA and YSLEER. V lost 4 bases to trimming and J lost 8 bases; unmatched junction nucleotides: 14. DNA of the CDR3: TGCGCCAGCAGCCTGGCCATAGCGGGCAGTTACTATGAGCAGTTCTTC. It yields the protein CASSLAIAGSYYEQFF.

This chain connects TRBV20-1 to TRBJ1-1; D unresolved. V was cut by 3 bases and J by 4 bases, with 9 bases left in between. Looked up from germline, CDR1 is DFQATT and CDR2 is SNEGSKA (reference sequence). This CDR3 has 12 residues. CDR3 sequence: CSASGGVTEAFF. CDR3 sequence (DNA): TGCAGTGCTAGCGGCGGAGTCACTGAAGCTTTCTTT.

This clonotype was counted at least ten times. The chain couples TRBV20-1 to TRBJ2-2; D not certain. From germline, CDR1 is DFQATT and CDR2 SNEGSKA (reference sequence). V lost 2 bases to trimming and J lost 3 bases, with 7 bases between them. This CDR3 is 13 amino acids long. Here the CDR3 reads CSARRVDTGELFF. DNA of the CDR3: TGCAGTGCTAGACGTGTTGACACCGGGGAGCTGTTTTTT.

This clonotype was counted only a few times. The V and J genes are TRBV5-1 and TRBJ2-7; 7 nucleotides line up with TRBD2. This CDR3 comprises 14 residues. Looked up from germline, CDR1 is SGHRS and CDR2 is YFSETQ. V trimming: 3 bases; J trimming: 2 bases; junction bases outside the gene matches: 5. Here the CDR3 DNA reads TGCGCCAGCAGCTGGGAGGGGCAGACCTACGAGCAGTACTTC. Translating gives CASSWEGQTYEQYF.

V usage is TRBV4-3 and J usage is TRBJ1-2; 9 bases agree with TRBD1. Per germline, CDR1 LGHNA and CDR2 YSLEER. The CDR3 has 16 amino acids. Trimming removed 1 base from V and 4 bases from J; junction bases left unmatched: 7. The CDR3 sequence is CASSQVGDRETYGYTF. The CDR3 coding sequence is TGCGCCAGCAGCCAAGTGGGGGACAGGGAGACCTATGGCTACACCTTC.

This clonotype was seen at least ten times. The chain is built from TRBV6-5 and TRBJ1-2; 7 nucleotides line up with TRBD1. The CDR3 contains 15 residues. Germline assignment: CDR1 MNHEY and CDR2 SVGAGI. Trimming at V came to 2 bases and at J to 0 bases, leaving 3 bases not matched to a gene. This CDR3 reads CASSYRDSSNYGYTF. CDR3 nucleotide sequence: TGTGCCAGCAGTTACCGGGACAGCTCTAACTATGGCTACACCTTC.

The chain joins TRBV18 to TRBJ1-1; unclear D gene. CDR1 and CDR2 (germline): KGHSH, LQKENI. The CDR3 totals 16 residues. V was clipped by 3 bases and J by 1 base, with 15 bases between them. CDR3 protein: CASSPYYQSSNTEAFF. The CDR3 DNA is TGTGCCAGCTCACCGTATTACCAGAGCTCGAACACTGAAGCTTTCTTT.

This clonotype has only a few counts. CDR3 amino acids: CSAGRSSTDTQYF. The CDR3 DNA sequence: TGCAGTGCTGGACGGTCTAGCACAGATACGCAGTATTTT. V is TRBV20-1 and J is TRBJ2-3; no clear D gene. CDR1 is DFQATT, CDR2 SNEGSKA, per germline (reference sequence). Trimming removed 5 bases from V and 0 bases from J, with 9 bases in between. This CDR3 has 13 amino acids.

This clonotype has a handful of counts. The chain joins TRBV4-2 to TRBJ2-7, with D possibly matching TRBD2 (6 bases). Trimming cost V 4 bases and J 6 bases, with 19 bases left between them. The CDR3 totals 15 residues. The V gene's germline CDR1 is LGHNA and CDR2 YNFKEQ. CDR3 nucleotide sequence: TGTGCCAGCAGCCCCAACCTATTCCGGGAGAGCGAGCAGTACTTC. It translates to CASSPNLFRESEQYF.

This clonotype has a handful of counts. The chain recombines TRBV20-1 with TRBJ2-5; D is perhaps TRBD2 (6 bases). CDR3 size: 12 residues. Germline lookup yields CDR1 DFQATT and CDR2 SNEGSKA (reference sequence). Trimming removed 7 bases from V and 1 base from J, with 10 bases in between. CDR3 bases: TGCAGTGGTGGGACTGCCCAAGAGACCCAGTACTTC. It translates to CSGGTAQETQYF.

This clonotype was picked up a small number of times. V usage is TRBV3-1 and J usage is TRBJ2-5; D assignment may be TRBD1 or TRBD2 (5 bases each). V was pared by 1 base and J by 4 bases, with 7 bases between. Germline V lookup: CDR1 LGHDT, CDR2 YNNKEL (reference sequence). This CDR3 is built from 13 residues. The CDR3 DNA reads TGTGCCAGCAGCCAAGCAGGGACAGAGACCCAGTACTTC. Its translation is CASSQAGTETQYF.

This clonotype was seen a few times. The V call is TRBV4-3, the J call TRBJ2-2; TRBD2 matches at 8 bases. Germline loops: CDR1 LGHNA, CDR2 YSLEER. J lost 5 bases, V lost 0 bases, and 8 bases had no gene match. CDR3 length equals 17 residues. CDR3 region: CASSQDLAGPETGELFF. Written as DNA, the CDR3 is TGCGCCAGCAGCCAAGACTTAGCGGGACCTGAGACCGGGGAGCTGTTTTTT.

The chain couples TRBV4-2 to TRBJ2-2; 9 bases map to TRBD2. The V and J ends lost 1 base and 7 bases, in that order; junction bases with no gene match: 10. The CDR3 spans 17 residues. Germline V gives CDR1 LGHNA, CDR2 YNFKEQ. This CDR3 reads CASSQVTGGGADGELFF. CDR3 in DNA: TGTGCCAGCAGCCAAGTTACTGGCGGGGGGGCGGACGGGGAGCTGTTTTTT.

V and J are TRBV5-1 and TRBJ2-3; 9 bases are shared with TRBD1. V dropped 3 bases and J dropped 4; count of bases not matched to a gene: 6. From germline, CDR1 is SGHRS and CDR2 YFSETQ. The CDR3 totals 15 residues. Here the CDR3 reads CASSSGTGSADTQYF. The CDR3 coding sequence is TGCGCCAGCAGCTCCGGGACAGGGTCGGCAGATACGCAGTATTTT.

This clonotype was found a few times. V and J are TRBV6-1 and TRBJ1-1; no definite D call. Trimming took off 8 bases at V and 4 bases at J, with 14 bases between the two ends. The germline V gene encodes CDR1 MNHNS and CDR2 SASEGT. This CDR3 has 13 amino acids. CDR3 in amino acids: CASFLGNPTEAFF. In DNA, the CDR3 is TGTGCCAGCTTTTTGGGGAACCCCACTGAAGCTTTCTTT.

In its sample, this clonotype was seen a few times. V usage is TRBV7-2 and J usage is TRBJ2-5; no clear D. The CDR3 is 15 residues long. V lost 3 bases, J lost 0 bases, and 11 bases lay in between. Looked up from germline, CDR1 is SGHTA and CDR2 is FQGNSA. CDR3 residues: CASSLDPFYQETQYF. The CDR3 nucleotides are TGTGCCAGCAGCTTGGACCCTTTTTACCAAGAGACCCAGTACTTC.

This clonotype appeared a few times. The chain recombines TRBV12-3 or TRBV12-4 with TRBJ1-2; TRBD1 might be the D (6 bases). The V end lost 2 bases, the J end lost 1 base, and 14 bases lay between the germline ends. The CDR3 is made up of 16 amino acids. Written as DNA, the CDR3 is TGTGCCAGCAGTTTATCCCCGGGACATATTAACTATGGCTACACCTTC. Protein: CASSLSPGHINYGYTF.

The chain has TRBV20-1 and TRBJ2-7; D call uncertain. Trimming removed 0 bases from V and 5 bases from J, with 11 bases in between. The CDR3 has 13 amino acids. The germline V gene has CDR1 DFQATT and CDR2 SNEGSKA (reference sequence). The CDR3 DNA sequence: TGCAGTGCTAGAGATCCCCGACGCCACGAGCAGTACTTC. It codes for CSARDPRRHEQYF.

The table lists this clonotype with a few counts. As DNA, the CDR3 is TGTGCCAGCAGCCACAGGGCGGATGGCTACACCTTC. Encoded protein: CASSHRADGYTF. The rearrangement uses TRBV6-6 and TRBJ1-2, with D possibly matching TRBD1 (6 bases). The V end was cut by 6 bases, the J end by 6 bases, with 11 bases between. Germline V gene lookup returns CDR1 MNHNY and CDR2 SVGAGI (reference sequence). This CDR3 is built from 12 residues.

CDR3 residues: CAAGPQENNEQYF. The CDR3 bases are TGTGCCGCGGGCCCACAAGAGAACAACGAGCAGTACTTC. The chain is built from TRBV10-3 and TRBJ2-7; possible D gene TRBD2, 5 bases. V dropped 11 bases and J dropped 5 bases, with 19 bases sitting between them. Germline values: CDR1 ENHRY, CDR2 SYGVKD. The CDR3 has 13 amino acids.

This clonotype was detected only a few times. The chain uses TRBV7-2 and TRBJ2-7; 9 positions agree with TRBD2. This CDR3 is built from 15 residues. With V trimmed by 5 bases and J by 5 bases, 10 bases remained unmatched. Germline V gene data show CDR1 as SGHTA and CDR2 as FQGNSA. In DNA, the CDR3 is TGTGCCAGCAGCAAGCAAGCGGGAGGCAGCCACGAGCAGTACTTC. It codes for CASSKQAGGSHEQYF.

The chain has TRBV10-3 and TRBJ2-7, with D perhaps TRBD2 (5 bases). The CDR3 is made up of 11 amino acids. The V gene's germline CDR1 is ENHRY and CDR2 SYGVKD. V was cut by 6 bases and J by 7 bases, with 10 bases left in between. CDR3 protein: CAISSGEEQYF. Written as DNA, the CDR3 is TGTGCCATCAGCTCTGGGGAGGAGCAGTACTTC.

J is TRBJ2-3 and V is TRBV20-1; the match to TRBD2 covers 11 bases. Trimming took 6 bases from V and 4 from J; bases not matched to a gene: 9. Germline assignment: CDR1 DFQATT and CDR2 SNEGSKA (reference sequence). CDR3 length: 15 amino acids. Written as DNA, the CDR3 is TGCAGTGCCCCCACTAGCGGGAGTGGCGCAGATACGCAGTATTTT. Protein: CSAPTSGSGADTQYF.

This clonotype came up many times. V gene TRBV7-2 combines with J gene TRBJ1-2; unclear D gene. This CDR3 has 10 amino acids. V lost 6 bases and J 2 bases, leaving 1 base between the germline ends. The V gene's germline CDR1 is SGHTA and CDR2 FQGNSA. The CDR3 DNA reads as TGTGCCAGCAGGAACTATGGCTACACCTTC. Protein product: CASRNYGYTF.

This clonotype has only a few counts. The chain recombines TRBV6-5 with TRBJ1-1, with D perhaps TRBD1 (5 bases). Germline assignment: CDR1 MNHEY and CDR2 SVGAGI. This CDR3 is built from 14 residues. Trimming shortened V by 0 bases and J by 5 bases, and 10 bases separated the two germline ends. CDR3: CASSYSSGMTEAFF. CDR3 in DNA: TGTGCCAGCAGTTACTCGTCAGGGATGACTGAAGCTTTCTTT.